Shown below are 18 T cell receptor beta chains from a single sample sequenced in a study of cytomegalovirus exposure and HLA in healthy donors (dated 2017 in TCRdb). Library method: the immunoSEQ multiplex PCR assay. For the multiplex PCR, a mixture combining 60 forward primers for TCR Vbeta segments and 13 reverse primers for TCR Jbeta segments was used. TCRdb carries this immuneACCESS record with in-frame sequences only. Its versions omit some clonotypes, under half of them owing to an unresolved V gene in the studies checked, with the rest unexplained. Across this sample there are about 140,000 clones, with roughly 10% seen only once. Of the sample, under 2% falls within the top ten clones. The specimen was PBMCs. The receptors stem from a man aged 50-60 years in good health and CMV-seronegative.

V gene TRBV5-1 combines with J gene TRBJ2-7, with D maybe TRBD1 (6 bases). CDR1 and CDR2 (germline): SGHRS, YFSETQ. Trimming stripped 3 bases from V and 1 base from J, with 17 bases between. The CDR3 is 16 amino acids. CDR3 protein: CASSSGDNILSYEQYF. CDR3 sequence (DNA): TGCGCCAGCAGCTCCGGGGACAACATATTATCCTACGAGCAGTACTTC.

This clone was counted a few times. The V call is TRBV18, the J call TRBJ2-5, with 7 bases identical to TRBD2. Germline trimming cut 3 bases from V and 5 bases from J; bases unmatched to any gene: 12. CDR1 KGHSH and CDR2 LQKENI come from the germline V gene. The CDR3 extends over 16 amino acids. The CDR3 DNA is TGTGCCAGCTCACCGGTGACTAGCACATGGCGGGAGACCCAGTACTTC. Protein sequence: CASSPVTSTWRETQYF.

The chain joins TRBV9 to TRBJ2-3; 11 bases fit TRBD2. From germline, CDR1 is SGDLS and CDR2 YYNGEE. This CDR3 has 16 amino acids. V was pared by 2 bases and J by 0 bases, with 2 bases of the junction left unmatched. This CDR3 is CASSVLAGGSTDTQYF. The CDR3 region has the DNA TGTGCCAGCAGCGTTCTAGCGGGGGGCAGCACAGATACGCAGTATTTT. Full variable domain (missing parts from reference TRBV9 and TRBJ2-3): DSGVTQTPKHLITATGQRVTLRCSPRSGDLSVYWYQQSLDQGLQFLIQYYNGEERAKGNILERFSAQQFPDLHSELNLSSLELGDSALYFCASSVLAGGSTDTQYFGPGTRLTVL.

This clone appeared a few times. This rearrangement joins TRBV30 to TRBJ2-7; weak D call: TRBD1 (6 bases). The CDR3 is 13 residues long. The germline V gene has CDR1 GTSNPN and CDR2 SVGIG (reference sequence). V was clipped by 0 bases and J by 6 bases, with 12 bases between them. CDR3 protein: CAWSVSSGAEQYF. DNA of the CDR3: TGTGCCTGGAGTGTAAGCTCAGGGGCCGAGCAGTACTTC.

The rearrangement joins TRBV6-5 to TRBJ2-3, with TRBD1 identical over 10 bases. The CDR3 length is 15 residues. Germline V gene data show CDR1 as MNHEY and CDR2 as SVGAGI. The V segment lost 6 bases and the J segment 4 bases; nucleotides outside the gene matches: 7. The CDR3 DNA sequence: TGTGCCAGCAGAGTGACAGGGGGCGCGGCAGATACGCAGTATTTT. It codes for CASRVTGGAADTQYF.

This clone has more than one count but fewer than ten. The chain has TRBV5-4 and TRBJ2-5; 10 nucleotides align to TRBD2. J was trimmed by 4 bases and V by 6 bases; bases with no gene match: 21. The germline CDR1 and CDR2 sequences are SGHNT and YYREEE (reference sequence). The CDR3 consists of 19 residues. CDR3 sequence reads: CASNPVFLAGGHRGETQYF. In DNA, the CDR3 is TGTGCCAGCAACCCAGTTTTCTTAGCGGGAGGTCATCGGGGAGAGACCCAGTACTTC. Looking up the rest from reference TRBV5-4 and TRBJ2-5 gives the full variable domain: ETGVTQSPTHLIKTRGQQVTLRCSSQSGHNTVSWYQQALGQGPQFIFQYYREEENGRGNFPPRFSGLQFPNYSSELNVNALELDDSALYLCASNPVFLAGGHRGETQYFGPGTRLLVL.

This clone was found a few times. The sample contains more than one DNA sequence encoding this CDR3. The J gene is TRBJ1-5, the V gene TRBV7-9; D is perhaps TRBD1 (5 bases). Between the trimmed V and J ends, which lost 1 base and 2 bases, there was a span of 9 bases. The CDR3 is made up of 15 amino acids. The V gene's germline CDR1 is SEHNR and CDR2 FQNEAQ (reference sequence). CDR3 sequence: CASSLVGAGNQPQHF. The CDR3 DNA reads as TGTGCCAGCAGCTTAGTAGGGGCCGGCAATCAGCCCCAGCATTTT.

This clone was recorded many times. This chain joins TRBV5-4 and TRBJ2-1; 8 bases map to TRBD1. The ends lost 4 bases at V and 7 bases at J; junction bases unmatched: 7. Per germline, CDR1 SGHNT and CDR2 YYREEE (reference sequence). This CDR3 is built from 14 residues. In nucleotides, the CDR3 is TGTGCCAGCAGCCGGCAGGGGGCGTGGAATGAGCAGTTCTTC. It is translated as CASSRQGAWNEQFF. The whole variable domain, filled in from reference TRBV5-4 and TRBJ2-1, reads ETGVTQSPTHLIKTRGQQVTLRCSSQSGHNTVSWYQQALGQGPQFIFQYYREEENGRGNFPPRFSGLQFPNYSSELNVNALELDDSALYLCASSRQGAWNEQFFGPGTRLTVL.

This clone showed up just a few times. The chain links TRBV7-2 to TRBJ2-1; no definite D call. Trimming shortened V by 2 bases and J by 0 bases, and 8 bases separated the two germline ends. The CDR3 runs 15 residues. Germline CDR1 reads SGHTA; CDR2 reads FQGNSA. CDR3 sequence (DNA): TGTGCCAGCAGCTTAAGACTCCGCTCCTACAATGAGCAGTTCTTC. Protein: CASSLRLRSYNEQFF.

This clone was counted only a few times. CDR3 residues: CASSSPAGTQYF. The CDR3, as DNA: TGTGCCAGCAGCTCCCCCGCGGGAACGCAGTATTTT. This chain joins TRBV5-6 and TRBJ2-3, with D possibly TRBD2 on 6 matching bases. The germline V and J ends were trimmed by 3 bases and 9 bases, with 11 bases remaining between them. This CDR3 has 12 residues. CDR1 is SGHDT, CDR2 YYEEEE, per germline.

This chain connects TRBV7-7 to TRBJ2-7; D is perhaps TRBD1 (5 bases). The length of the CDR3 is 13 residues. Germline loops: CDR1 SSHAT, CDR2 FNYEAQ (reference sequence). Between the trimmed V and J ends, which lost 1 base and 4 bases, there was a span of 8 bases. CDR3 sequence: CASSLGGQYEQYF. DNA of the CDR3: TGTGCCAGCAGCTTAGGGGGCCAGTACGAGCAGTACTTC.

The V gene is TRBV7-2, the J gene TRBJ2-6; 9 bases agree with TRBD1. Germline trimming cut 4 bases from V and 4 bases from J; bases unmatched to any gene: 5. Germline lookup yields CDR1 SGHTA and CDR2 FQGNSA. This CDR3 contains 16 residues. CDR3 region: CASSSGTGTGANVLTF. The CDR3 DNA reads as TGTGCCAGCAGCTCCGGGACAGGGACAGGGGCCAACGTCCTGACTTTC. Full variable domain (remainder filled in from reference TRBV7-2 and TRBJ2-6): GAGVSQSPSNKVTEKGKDVELRCDPISGHTALYWYRQSLGQGLEFLIYFQGNSAPDKSGLPSDRFSAERTGGSVSTLTIQRTQQEDSAVYLCASSSGTGTGANVLTFGAGSRLTVL.

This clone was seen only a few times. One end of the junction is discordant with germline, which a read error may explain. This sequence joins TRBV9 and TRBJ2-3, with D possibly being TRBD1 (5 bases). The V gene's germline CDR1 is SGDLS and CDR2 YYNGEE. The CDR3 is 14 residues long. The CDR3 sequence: CASNVDSSTDTQYF. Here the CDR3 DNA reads TGTGCCAGCAACGTAGACAGTAGCACAGATACGCAGTATTTT.

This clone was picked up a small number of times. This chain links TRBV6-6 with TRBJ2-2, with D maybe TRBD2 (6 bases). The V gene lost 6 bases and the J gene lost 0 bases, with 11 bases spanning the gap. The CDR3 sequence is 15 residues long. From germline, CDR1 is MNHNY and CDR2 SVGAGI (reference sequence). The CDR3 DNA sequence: TGTGCCAGCAGCCGCGGGACTCCGAACACCGGGGAGCTGTTTTTT. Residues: CASSRGTPNTGELFF.

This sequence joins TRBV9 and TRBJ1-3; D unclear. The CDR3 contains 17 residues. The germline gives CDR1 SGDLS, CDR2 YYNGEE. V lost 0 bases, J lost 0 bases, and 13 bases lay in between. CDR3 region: CASSVGVTPNSGNTIYF. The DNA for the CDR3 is TGTGCCAGCAGCGTAGGTGTGACACCTAACTCTGGAAACACCATATATTTT.

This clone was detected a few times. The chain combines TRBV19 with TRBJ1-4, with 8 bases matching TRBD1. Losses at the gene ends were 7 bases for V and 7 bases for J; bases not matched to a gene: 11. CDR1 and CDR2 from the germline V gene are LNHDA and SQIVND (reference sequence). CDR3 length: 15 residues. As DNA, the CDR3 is TGTGCCAGTACCCTAGGGGGGACAGGTGCTGAAAAACTGTTTTTT. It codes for CASTLGGTGAEKLFF.

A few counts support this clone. In DNA, the CDR3 is TGTGCCAGCAGCTCTTCGGCTAGCGGGGGACAAGAGACCCAGTACTTC. Amino acid sequence: CASSSSASGGQETQYF. This chain links TRBV7-2 with TRBJ2-5, with 10 bases identical to TRBD2. The V segment lost 4 bases and the J segment 2 bases; nucleotides outside the gene matches: 7. CDR3 size: 16 residues. Germline V CDR1 and CDR2: SGHTA, FQGNSA. Variable domain in full (rest from reference TRBV7-2 and TRBJ2-5): GAGVSQSPSNKVTEKGKDVELRCDPISGHTALYWYRQSLGQGLEFLIYFQGNSAPDKSGLPSDRFSAERTGGSVSTLTIQRTQQEDSAVYLCASSSSASGGQETQYFGPGTRLLVL.

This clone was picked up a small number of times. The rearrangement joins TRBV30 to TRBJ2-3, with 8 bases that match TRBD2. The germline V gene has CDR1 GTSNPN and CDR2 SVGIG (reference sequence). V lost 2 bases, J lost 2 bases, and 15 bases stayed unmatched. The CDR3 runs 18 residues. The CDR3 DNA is TGTGCCTGGAGTAGAACTACCGGGACTAGGGTAATCACAGATACGCAGTATTTT. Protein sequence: CAWSRTTGTRVITDTQYF.